The 21 T cell receptor beta chains below all came from one sample that was sequenced in a study of blood T cells in healthy people across ages. With a J-beta primer mix and a sample-barcoded 5' primer, a second PCR ran about 7 to 11 cycles. TCRdb re-called the 5' RACE reads with MiXCR, one entry per CDR3 protein. The sample holds hundreds of thousands of distinct CDR3 sequences, roughly 56% seen once. The sequenced material came from blood. The receptors derive from a middle-aged man in good health.

This clonotype was counted only a few times. V is TRBV20-1 and J is TRBJ1-1, with 9 bases lining up with TRBD1. With V trimmed by 6 bases and J by 5 bases, 16 bases remained unmatched. The germline CDR1 and CDR2 sequences are DFQATT and SNEGSKA (reference sequence). The CDR3 totals 16 residues. In nucleotides, the CDR3 is TGCAGTGCCAAGAATCCGGGACAGGGAGTATGGACTGAAGCTTTCTTT. Its protein product is CSAKNPGQGVWTEAFF.

The V call is TRBV11-2, the J call TRBJ2-5; D is undetermined. CDR3 length: 16 residues. Trimming stripped 1 base from V and 1 base from J, with 13 bases between. Germline CDR1 reads SGHAT; CDR2 reads FQNNGV. The CDR3 DNA sequence: TGTGCCAGCAGCTTAGGCACTTACGCCCGCCAAGAGACCCAGTACTTC. This translates into CASSLGTYARQETQYF.

This chain joins TRBV4-2 and TRBJ2-1; 9 bases align to TRBD2. The germline V gene encodes CDR1 LGHNA and CDR2 YNFKEQ. J lost 0 bases, V lost 0 bases, and 9 bases had no gene match. This CDR3 contains 19 residues. The CDR3 DNA sequence: TGTGCCAGCAGCCAAGACGTGTCTAGCGGGGTGGGCTCCTACAATGAGCAGTTCTTC. Translation gives CASSQDVSSGVGSYNEQFF.

The CDR3 here is CASSGGARQETQYF. DNA for the CDR3: TGTGCCAGCAGCGGGGGGGCCAGACAAGAGACCCAGTACTTC. This chain connects TRBV9 to TRBJ2-5, with D perhaps being TRBD1 or TRBD2 (6 bases each). Trimming pared 3 bases from V and 2 bases from J, leaving 11 bases between. The CDR3 is 14 amino acids. Germline loops: CDR1 SGDLS, CDR2 YYNGEE. Full variable domain (remainder filled in from reference TRBV9 and TRBJ2-5): DSGVTQTPKHLITATGQRVTLRCSPRSGDLSVYWYQQSLDQGLQFLIQYYNGEERAKGNILERFSAQQFPDLHSELNLSSLELGDSALYFCASSGGARQETQYFGPGTRLLVL.

The chain is built from TRBV19 and TRBJ2-3; TRBD2 matches at 10 bases. Germline CDR1 LNHDA, CDR2 SQIVND (reference sequence). J lost 1 base, V lost 3 bases, and 4 bases had no gene match. This CDR3 is 16 amino acids long. The CDR3 region is CASSMLAGEGTDTQYF. CDR3 coding DNA: TGTGCCAGTAGTATGCTAGCGGGAGAGGGCACAGATACGCAGTATTTT.

The CDR3 nucleotides are TGTGCCAGCAGTCGTTTAGCGGGGGCCGGGTCCTACAATGAGCAGTTCTTC. The encoded protein is CASSRLAGAGSYNEQFF. V and J are TRBV6-1 and TRBJ2-1; TRBD2 matches 9 bases. Germline-derived CDR1 and CDR2 are MNHNS and SASEGT. There are 17 residues in the CDR3. J was trimmed by 1 base and V by 5 bases; bases with no gene match: 9.

On this clonotype itself: A much larger clone sits a single nucleotide away, making a read error possible. The chain joins TRBV7-2 to TRBJ2-7, with D perhaps matching TRBD2 (6 bases). Germline CDR1 reads SGHTA; CDR2 reads FQGNSA. V was trimmed by 5 bases and J by 2 bases, leaving 13 bases between them. This CDR3 region has 14 residues. The CDR3 reads CASSVDSGTYEQYF. In nucleotides, the CDR3 is TGTGCCAGCAGCGTAGATAGCGGTACCTACGAGCAGTACTTC.

The V gene is TRBV2, the J gene TRBJ1-5; D call uncertain. CDR3 length equals 15 residues. Trimming took off 6 bases at V and 5 bases at J, with 17 bases between the two ends. Germline V gene data show CDR1 as SNHLY and CDR2 as FYNNEI. This CDR3 is CASRIGRANHQPQHF. CDR3 in DNA: TGTGCCAGCAGGATAGGACGGGCCAACCATCAGCCCCAGCATTTT.

This clonotype has only one observation. The CDR3, as DNA: TGCAGTGCTCCAGGGGTTTACGAGCAGTACTTC. This sequence encodes CSAPGVYEQYF. The rearrangement links TRBV20-1 to TRBJ2-7, with a weak D call TRBD1 (6 bases). V shed 5 bases and J shed 4 bases, with 9 bases lying between them. CDR1 and CDR2 from the germline V gene are DFQATT and SNEGSKA (reference sequence). The CDR3 runs to 11 residues.

The V gene is TRBV28, the J gene TRBJ2-5; a possible D gene is TRBD1 (6 bases). CDR1 MDHEN and CDR2 SYDVKM come from the germline V gene. This CDR3 comprises 13 residues. V dropped 6 bases and J dropped 4 bases, with 12 bases sitting between them. DNA for the CDR3: TGTGCCAGCAGGCCAGGGGTGGGAGAGACCCAGTACTTC. It specifies CASRPGVGETQYF.

The gene calls are TRBV7-2 and TRBJ2-3; 8 nucleotides align to TRBD1. The germline V gene encodes CDR1 SGHTA and CDR2 FQGNSA. With 5 bases clipped from V and 3 bases from J, the junction kept 7 bases outside the gene matches. The CDR3 is made up of 15 amino acids. Written as DNA, the CDR3 is TGTGCCAGCAGCGTCGACAGGGGCAAAACAGATACGCAGTATTTT. This translates into CASSVDRGKTDTQYF.

The rearrangement uses TRBV5-4 and TRBJ2-5; perhaps TRBD1 as D (6 bases). Judging by the DNA end, TRBJ2-7 fits better; the J call may be wrong. Germline CDR1 is SGHNT and CDR2 is YYREEE (reference sequence). The CDR3 is made up of 16 amino acids. CDR3 bases: TGTGCCAGCAGCTTGGACCTAACAGGGATCACCTACGAGCAGTACTTC. Protein product: CASSLDLTGITYEQYF.

This chain links TRBV7-2 with TRBJ2-1, with a possible D match to TRBD1 (6 bases). Trimming took off 3 bases at V and 6 bases at J, with 12 bases between the two ends. The length of the CDR3 is 14 residues. Per the germline V gene, CDR1 is SGHTA and CDR2 is FQGNSA. As DNA, the CDR3 is TGTGCCAGCAGCTTTCGACAGGATCCCAATGAGCAGTTCTTC. Translation gives CASSFRQDPNEQFF.

The J gene is TRBJ2-1, the V gene TRBV3-1; 12 positions match TRBD2. The germline CDR1 and CDR2 sequences are LGHDT and YNNKEL (reference sequence). CDR3 length: 19 amino acids. The ends lost 4 bases at V and 7 bases at J; junction bases unmatched: 17. The DNA for the CDR3 is TGTGCCAGCAGCCCAGATTTAGGGTCGACTAGCGGGAGTGGGAATGAGCAGTTCTTC. Translated: CASSPDLGSTSGSGNEQFF.

This sequence joins TRBV7-2 and TRBJ1-5; D uncertain. This CDR3 has 15 residues. Per the germline V gene, CDR1 is SGHTA and CDR2 is FQGNSA. V was trimmed by 4 bases and J by 5 bases, leaving 15 bases between them. This CDR3 reads CASSSDGVLYQPQHF. In DNA form, the CDR3 reads TGTGCCAGCAGCTCCGACGGGGTCTTGTATCAGCCCCAGCATTTT.

The chain combines TRBV6-5 with TRBJ1-1, with D perhaps TRBD1 (5 bases). CDR3 length: 14 amino acids. Germline loops: CDR1 MNHEY, CDR2 SVGAGI. The ends were cut back, 4 bases at V and 6 bases at J, with 15 bases in the middle. In DNA, the CDR3 is TGTGCCAGCAGTTCAGGGCAGGGTGCGGCTGAAGCTTTCTTT. Translating gives CASSSGQGAAEAFF.

This chain connects TRBV27 to TRBJ2-1; 8 positions match TRBD2. Looked up from germline, CDR1 is MNHEY and CDR2 is SMNVEV (reference sequence). V lost 11 bases, J lost 4 bases, and 10 bases stayed unmatched. The CDR3 sequence is 14 residues long. As DNA, the CDR3 is TGTGCCTCGACCCACGGACTAGCTTACAATGAGCAGTTCTTC. Translated: CASTHGLAYNEQFF.

The chain uses TRBV20-1 and TRBJ2-5; maybe TRBD2 (7 bases). Looked up from germline, CDR1 is DFQATT and CDR2 is SNEGSKA (reference sequence). The CDR3 is 16 residues long. The V and J ends lost 5 bases and 2 bases respectively, with 21 bases between them. CDR3 sequence (DNA): TGCAGTGCTGCTCCGGGGGGACACGGGGATCAAGAGACCCAGTACTTC. It yields the protein CSAAPGGHGDQETQYF.

The chain has TRBV6-5 and TRBJ1-1; 7 nucleotides line up with TRBD1. CDR3 size: 16 residues. The germline V gene has CDR1 MNHEY and CDR2 SVGAGI. The V and J ends lost 2 bases and 5 bases, in that order; junction bases with no gene match: 11. The chain's CDR3 is CASSYPEEQGRTEAFF. The CDR3, as DNA: TGTGCCAGCAGTTACCCCGAGGAACAGGGGCGGACTGAAGCTTTCTTT.

This clonotype was seen many times. The chain uses TRBV14 and TRBJ2-3; no clear D. CDR3 size: 15 residues. Between the trimmed V and J ends, which lost 0 bases and 1 base, there was a span of 8 bases. CDR1 and CDR2 from the germline V gene are SGHDN and FVKESK. The CDR3 DNA reads TGTGCCAGCAGCCAAGATTACCCCGGCACAGATACGCAGTATTTT. It yields the protein CASSQDYPGTDTQYF.

The chain recombines TRBV7-9 with TRBJ2-5; D not resolved. This CDR3 contains 15 residues. Germline CDR1 is SEHNR and CDR2 is FQNEAQ (reference sequence). Trimming stripped 3 bases from V and 3 bases from J, with 14 bases between. For the CDR3, the DNA is TGTGCCAGCAGCTTTCCGTGGGGTGGTAAAGAGACCCAGTACTTC. Translation gives CASSFPWGGKETQYF.